These 10 T cell receptor beta chains came from one sample sequenced in a study of neoadjuvant anti-PD-1 for oral cavity cancer. The protocol was immunoSEQ multiplex PCR, while the TCRdb copy is restricted to in-frame clones and leaves out a portion. Of under 85,000 clones listed, approximately 80% are singletons. The material sequenced was PBMCs, taken before nivolumab (anti-PD-1) treatment. These receptors were collected from a person between 40 and 79 years old with oral cavity squamous cell carcinoma.

The chain joins TRBV11-2 to TRBJ2-7, with D unclear. CDR1 is SGHAT and CDR2 is FQNNGV in the germline V gene. The CDR3 loop spans 15 amino acids. V was clipped by 1 base and J by 4 bases, with 14 bases between them. The CDR3 DNA reads as TGTGCCAGCAGCTTAGGACGGAATCCTGTATACGAGCAGTACTTC. Its protein is CASSLGRNPVYEQYF.

The V and J genes are TRBV30 and TRBJ1-6, with a weak D call TRBD1 (5 bases). V shed 3 bases and J shed 9 bases, with 9 bases lying between them. This CDR3 region has 12 residues. The germline CDR1 and CDR2 sequences are GTSNPN and SVGIG (reference sequence). The DNA of the CDR3 is TGTGCCTGGAGGGGGCAGGTTTCACCCCTCCACTTT. Its protein is CAWRGQVSPLHF.

V usage is TRBV5-6 and J usage is TRBJ1-5, with D maybe TRBD1 (5 bases). CDR1 is SGHDT and CDR2 is YYEEEE in the germline V gene. The ends were cut back, 1 base at V and 3 bases at J, with 8 bases in the middle. The CDR3 loop spans 14 amino acids. The CDR3 reads CASSLSGVNQPQHF. Written as DNA, the CDR3 is TGTGCCAGCAGCTTGTCGGGGGTCAATCAGCCCCAGCATTTT.

The V gene is TRBV6-5, the J gene TRBJ2-5, with a weak D call TRBD1 (5 bases). Trimming cost V 11 bases and J 2 bases, with 12 bases left between them. The CDR3 is 12 residues long. From germline, CDR1 is MNHEY and CDR2 SVGAGI. Here the CDR3 DNA reads TGTGCCTCTGGTAGGGGTCAAGAGACCCAGTACTTC. Residues: CASGRGQETQYF.

The CDR3 reads CASPNRQGPLQETQYF. CDR3 DNA sequence: TGCGCCAGCCCTAACCGACAGGGGCCCCTCCAAGAGACCCAGTACTTC. The chain has TRBV5-1 and TRBJ2-5, with 8 bases fitting TRBD1. Germline CDR1 and CDR2: SGHRS and YFSETQ. CDR3 length equals 16 residues. The ends lost 7 bases at V and 1 base at J; junction bases unmatched: 12.

This chain uses TRBV7-9 with TRBJ1-1, with a weak D call TRBD1 (6 bases). The CDR3 sequence is 15 residues long. Germline CDR1 SEHNR, CDR2 FQNEAQ (reference sequence). Trimming shortened V by 2 bases and J by 1 base, and 11 bases separated the two germline ends. In nucleotides, the CDR3 is TGTGCCAGCAGCTTAAAAGGGGGACCGAACACTGAAGCTTTCTTT. It codes for CASSLKGGPNTEAFF.

This clone was counted between two and nine times. The J gene is TRBJ2-4, the V gene TRBV30; 8 positions agree with TRBD2. J was trimmed by 6 bases and V by 7 bases; bases with no gene match: 8. CDR3 size: 13 residues. The germline V gene has CDR1 GTSNPN and CDR2 SVGIG (reference sequence). Here the CDR3 DNA reads TGTGCCTATCGCCCGGGGGGGGGAAACATTCAGTACTTC. This encodes CAYRPGGGNIQYF.

The V gene is TRBV6-1, the J gene TRBJ2-7; no definite D call. CDR1 is MNHNS and CDR2 is SASEGT in the germline V gene. CDR3 length equals 11 residues. The V and J ends lost 5 bases and 2 bases respectively, with 4 bases between them. This CDR3 reads CASSNTYEQYF. The CDR3 DNA follows: TGTGCCAGCAGTAATACCTACGAGCAGTACTTC.

This chain connects TRBV29-1 to TRBJ2-5, with 10 bases aligning to TRBD1. The CDR3 is made up of 12 amino acids. Trimming removed 6 bases from V and 5 bases from J; junction bases left unmatched: 3. Germline assignment: CDR1 SQVTM and CDR2 ANQGSEA. CDR3 protein: CSVRTGGETQYF. The CDR3 DNA reads TGCAGCGTCCGGACAGGGGGGGAGACCCAGTACTTC.

This clone appeared a single time. V gene TRBV7-8 combines with J gene TRBJ2-7, with D unclear. The germline CDR1 and CDR2 sequences are SGHVS and FQNEAQ. V dropped 2 bases and J dropped 5 bases, with 4 bases sitting between them. This CDR3 has 11 residues. The CDR3 is CASSLTHEQYF. The CDR3 DNA reads TGTGCCAGCAGCTTAACCCACGAGCAGTACTTC.